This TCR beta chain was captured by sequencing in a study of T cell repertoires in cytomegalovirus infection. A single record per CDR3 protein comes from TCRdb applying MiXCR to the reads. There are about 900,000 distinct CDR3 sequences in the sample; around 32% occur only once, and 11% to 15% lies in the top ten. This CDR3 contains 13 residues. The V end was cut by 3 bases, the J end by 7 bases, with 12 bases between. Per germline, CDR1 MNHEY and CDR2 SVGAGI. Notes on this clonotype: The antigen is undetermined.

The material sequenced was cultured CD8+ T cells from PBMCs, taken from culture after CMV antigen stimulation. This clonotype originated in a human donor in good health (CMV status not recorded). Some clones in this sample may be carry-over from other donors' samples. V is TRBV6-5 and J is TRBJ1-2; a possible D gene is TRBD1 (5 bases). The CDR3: CASSYTGTSGYTF. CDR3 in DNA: TGTGCCAGCAGTTATACCGGGACCTCTGGCTACACCTTC.